What follows are 27 T cell receptor beta chains derived from one specimen sequenced in a study of Ad26.COV2.S vaccination and SARS-CoV-2 variants. Profiling relied on immunoSEQ multiplex PCR, and the TCRdb table lists in-frame clones only, not all of them. The data show about 680,000 clones, more than 70% seen once. Treatment in this sample: roughly 18 received Ad26.COV2.S at low or high dose, single or two shots; about 5 received placebo; per-sample allocation not given. Following the first vaccine or placebo injection, samples were taken on day 63. Sequenced here: peripheral blood, sampled in a trial of Ad26.COV2.S vaccine versus placebo. The receptor set was obtained from a person between 18 and 59 years old who received the Ad26.COV2.S COVID-19 vaccine or a placebo.

The CDR3 nucleotides are TGCGCCAGCAGCCTCACCGGGACAGTAGAATACGAGCAGTACTTC. It specifies CASSLTGTVEYEQYF. The rearrangement links TRBV4-1 to TRBJ2-7, with 7 bases lining up with TRBD1. The trim removed 4 bases at V and 4 bases at J, leaving 10 bases unmatched. Germline V gene data show CDR1 as MGHRA and CDR2 as YSYEKL. This CDR3 has 15 residues.

The chain joins TRBV19 to TRBJ2-6, with D perhaps matching TRBD1 (5 bases). The CDR3 is made up of 18 amino acids. Trimming removed 1 base from V and 3 bases from J, with 16 bases in between. The germline CDR1 and CDR2 sequences are LNHDA and SQIVND (reference sequence). The CDR3 coding sequence is TGTGCCAGTAGTATAGCCACCACAGGTTTGGGTGGGGCCAACGTCCTGACTTTC. It specifies CASSIATTGLGGANVLTF.

The genes are TRBV7-2 and TRBJ1-5, with D unclear. V dropped 8 bases and J dropped 2 bases, with 13 bases sitting between them. This CDR3 contains 14 residues. Germline V gene data show CDR1 as SGHTA and CDR2 as FQGNSA. DNA for the CDR3: TGTGCCAGCGAGTCGGGCTTAGGCAATCAGCCCCAGCATTTT. Residues: CASESGLGNQPQHF.

About this clone: Distinct nucleotide sequences in the sample also encode this CDR3. The V call is TRBV19, the J call TRBJ2-5, with 7 bases lining up with TRBD1. The CDR3 covers 12 residues. Germline-derived CDR1 and CDR2 are LNHDA and SQIVND (reference sequence). The junction had 6 bases not matched to a gene; V was cut back by 9 bases and J by 5 bases. The CDR3: CASGQAQETQYF. The CDR3 DNA reads TGTGCCAGCGGACAGGCCCAGGAGACCCAGTACTTC.

The chain links TRBV7-9 to TRBJ1-4; D might be TRBD1 (6 bases). This CDR3 has 18 residues. Trimming cost V 3 bases and J 3 bases, with 20 bases left between them. Germline V gene data show CDR1 as SEHNR and CDR2 as FQNEAQ (reference sequence). CDR3 loop: CASSFTWGQGSANEKLFF. CDR3 nucleotides: TGTGCCAGCAGCTTCACCTGGGGACAAGGGTCAGCTAATGAAAAACTGTTTTTT.

This sequence joins TRBV10-3 and TRBJ1-4, with D possibly being TRBD1 (5 bases). The V and J ends lost 3 bases and 1 base respectively, with 6 bases between them. Germline lookup yields CDR1 ENHRY and CDR2 SYGVKD. The length of the CDR3 is 14 residues. The DNA of the CDR3 is TGTGCCATCAGTGACAGGGAAACTAATGAAAAACTGTTTTTT. Translating it yields CAISDRETNEKLFF.

The V and J genes are TRBV5-5 and TRBJ1-6; D is unclear. Looked up from germline, CDR1 is SGHKS and CDR2 is YYEKEE (reference sequence). Trimming left V 3 bases short and J 7 bases short, with 17 bases between. The CDR3 is 16 amino acids. The CDR3 nucleotides read TGTGCCAGCAGCTCGCCCTTGGGGTATCGGAATTCACCCCTCCACTTT. It is translated as CASSSPLGYRNSPLHF.

The chain links TRBV7-2 to TRBJ1-1; D call uncertain. Germline assignment: CDR1 SGHTA and CDR2 FQGNSA. This CDR3 is built from 13 residues. V was cut by 4 bases and J by 2 bases, with 8 bases left in between. Written as DNA, the CDR3 is TGTGCCAGCAGCTCTCAGGTTAACACTGAAGCTTTCTTT. Translated, it gives CASSSQVNTEAFF.

The CDR3 DNA reads as TGTGCTAGTGGGGCGGACAGTTGGAATTCACCCCTCCACTTT. It specifies CASGADSWNSPLHF. The J gene is TRBJ1-6, the V gene TRBV12-5; a possible D gene is TRBD1 (6 bases). This CDR3 is 14 amino acids long. The V end was cut by 6 bases, the J end by 7 bases, with 13 bases between. Germline CDR1 and CDR2: LGHNT and FRNRAP.

This chain connects TRBV10-3 to TRBJ1-2; a weak D match, TRBD1 (5 bases). The germline CDR1 and CDR2 sequences are ENHRY and SYGVKD. This CDR3 spans 15 amino acids. V was trimmed by 8 bases and J by 0 bases, leaving 16 bases between them. The CDR3 DNA reads as TGTGCCATCGAGTCTGGAAGGGGTACTAACTATGGCTACACCTTC. This sequence encodes CAIESGRGTNYGYTF.

The rearrangement joins TRBV15 to TRBJ2-7; TRBD2 agrees at 14 bases. The CDR3 contains 18 residues. The V and J ends lost 0 bases and 5 bases, in that order; junction bases with no gene match: 9. From germline, CDR1 is LNHNV and CDR2 YYDKDF (reference sequence). The CDR3 protein is CATSRDLGLAGGMDEQYF. In DNA, the CDR3 is TGTGCCACCAGCAGAGATCTCGGACTAGCGGGAGGAATGGACGAGCAGTACTTC.

This chain connects TRBV4-2 to TRBJ2-3; 9 bases match TRBD2. CDR3 length equals 17 residues. The V gene end was trimmed by 0 bases and the J gene end by 0 bases; junction bases not matched to a gene: 4. Germline V gene data show CDR1 as LGHNA and CDR2 as YNFKEQ. The CDR3 protein is CASSQDLAGGSTDTQYF. The CDR3 DNA reads TGTGCCAGCAGCCAAGATCTCGCGGGGGGGAGCACAGATACGCAGTATTTT.

The V call is TRBV5-8, the J call TRBJ1-5; TRBD1 aligns across 7 bases. V shed 4 bases, J shed 2 bases, and the junction held 6 bases outside the gene matches. The CDR3 is 15 residues long. Germline values: CDR1 SGHTS, CDR2 YDEGEE. CDR3 in amino acids: CASSRLTGGNQPQHF. DNA for the CDR3: TGTGCCAGCAGCAGACTCACAGGGGGCAATCAGCCCCAGCATTTT.

V usage is TRBV5-4 and J usage is TRBJ2-1, with TRBD2 matching 14 bases. The CDR3 has 16 amino acids. J lost 4 bases, V lost 4 bases, and 4 bases had no gene match. Germline V lookup: CDR1 SGHNT, CDR2 YYREEE (reference sequence). The CDR3 spells CASSTRTSGRYNEQFF. In DNA, the CDR3 is TGTGCCAGCAGCACCCGGACTAGCGGGAGGTACAATGAGCAGTTCTTC.

The CDR3 sequence is CASTPGDGGLETQYF. CDR3 bases: TGTGCCAGCACCCCCGGGGACGGGGGGCTAGAGACCCAGTACTTC. The chain has TRBV14 and TRBJ2-5; TRBD2 is a possible D gene (7 bases). This CDR3 is 15 amino acids long. The germline CDR1 and CDR2 sequences are SGHDN and FVKESK. V lost 7 bases and J 4 bases, leaving 19 bases between the germline ends.

This clone was counted once. This chain links TRBV7-9 with TRBJ1-1; D unclear. CDR3 length equals 12 residues. Germline assignment: CDR1 SEHNR and CDR2 FQNEAQ (reference sequence). V lost 5 bases and J 1 base, leaving 5 bases between the germline ends. Here the CDR3 DNA reads TGTGCCAGCAGCCACCCGAACACTGAAGCTTTCTTT. It yields the protein CASSHPNTEAFF.

The chain has TRBV1 and TRBJ1-1. TRBV1 is reported as a pseudogene. CDR3 size: 13 residues. For the CDR3, the DNA is TGCACCAGCAGCCAAGAGGGCCGGAGTGAAGCTTTCTTT. It specifies CTSSQEGRSEAFF.

In its sample, this clone was seen a few times. At one of its ends the junction is not consistent with the germline gene, which may arise from a read error. V and J are TRBV7-2 and TRBJ1-2, with 9 bases lining up with TRBD1. The germline gives CDR1 SGHTA, CDR2 FQGNSA. The CDR3 totals 15 residues. The CDR3 loop is CASRLGDRAHYGYTF. For the CDR3, the DNA is TGTGCCAGCAGATTAGGGGACAGGGCACACTATGGCTACACCTTC.

The chain combines TRBV19 with TRBJ1-1; D unresolved. The CDR3 totals 11 residues. CDR1 and CDR2 (germline): LNHDA, SQIVND (reference sequence). The V gene lost 5 bases and the J gene lost 7 bases, with 8 bases spanning the gap. DNA for the CDR3: TGTGCCAGTAGTCCAGGACTTGAAGCTTTCTTT. Protein: CASSPGLEAFF.

The chain uses TRBV29-1 and TRBJ1-3, with 7 bases fitting TRBD1. V trimming: 7 bases; J trimming: 2 bases; junction bases outside the gene matches: 14. CDR3 length: 16 amino acids. Germline V CDR1 and CDR2: SQVTM, ANQGSEA. The CDR3 DNA reads TGCAGCGCTAGCGAGTCGGACAGGTGGACTGGAAACACCATATATTTT. It specifies CSASESDRWTGNTIYF.

Concerning this clone itself: The sample has other DNA sequences that encode this CDR3 too. The gene calls are TRBV12-3 or TRBV12-4 and TRBJ2-5, with 8 bases matching TRBD2. The V and J ends lost 2 bases and 5 bases, in that order; junction bases with no gene match: 1. CDR3 length equals 13 residues. The CDR3 region has the DNA TGTGCCAGCAGTTTATCGGGAGGGGAGACCCAGTACTTC. It codes for CASSLSGGETQYF.

V gene TRBV7-9 combines with J gene TRBJ1-1; TRBD1 agrees at 7 bases. Germline lookup yields CDR1 SEHNR and CDR2 FQNEAQ (reference sequence). CDR3 size: 14 residues. J gave up 4 bases and V 5 bases, and 7 bases lay outside the gene matches. CDR3 amino acids: CASSSRQGSTEAFF. CDR3 bases: TGTGCCAGCAGCAGTCGACAGGGAAGCACTGAAGCTTTCTTT.

The genes are TRBV15 and TRBJ2-1; D is perhaps TRBD2 (5 bases). The germline V gene has CDR1 LNHNV and CDR2 YYDKDF (reference sequence). The CDR3 is 14 amino acids. The V end was cut by 0 bases, the J end by 10 bases, with 13 bases between. The CDR3 here is CATSRDLVSGEQFF. CDR3 nucleotide sequence: TGTGCCACCAGCAGAGATCTGGTGAGCGGAGAGCAGTTCTTC.

The V and J genes are TRBV3-1 (or the pseudogene TRBV3-2) and TRBJ2-3; 10 positions agree with TRBD2. The junction had 0 bases not matched to a gene; V was cut back by 5 bases and J by 1 base. Germline V gene lookup returns CDR1 LGHDT and CDR2 YNNKEL (reference sequence). The CDR3 has 14 amino acids. CDR3 amino acids: CASSGLAGTDTQYF. In DNA, the CDR3 is TGTGCCAGCAGCGGACTAGCGGGCACAGATACGCAGTATTTT.

V usage is TRBV7-9 and J usage is TRBJ2-1; 12 nucleotides agree with TRBD2. Germline CDR1 SEHNR, CDR2 FQNEAQ (reference sequence). The J segment lost 7 bases and the V segment lost 3 bases, leaving 10 bases of the junction unmatched. This CDR3 has 17 amino acids. The CDR3 bases are TGTGCCAGCAGCTTGACAGGACTAGCGGGAATTAATAATGAGCAGTTCTTC. It yields the protein CASSLTGLAGINNEQFF.

The CDR3 loop reads CATSRITGGGQPQHF. DNA of the CDR3: TGTGCCACCAGCAGAATCACAGGGGGCGGACAGCCCCAGCATTTT. This chain uses TRBV15 with TRBJ1-5; 9 bases fit TRBD1. In germline, CDR1 is LNHNV, CDR2 YYDKDF (reference sequence). The CDR3 spans 15 residues. V was clipped by 2 bases and J by 7 bases; unmatched bases: 6.

The gene calls are TRBV18 and TRBJ1-4; D possibly corresponds to TRBD1 (5 bases). The CDR3 spans 13 residues. Trimming took off 3 bases at V and 7 bases at J, with 9 bases between the two ends. In germline, CDR1 is KGHSH, CDR2 LQKENI. CDR3 residues: CASSPPGSEKLFF. CDR3 nucleotide sequence: TGTGCCAGCTCACCTCCAGGGTCTGAAAAACTGTTTTTT.